The clone carrying this T cell receptor beta chain was picked up many times. Its antigen is not known. This specimen comes from a study of Graves' ophthalmopathy and Graves' hyperthyroidism. On the study more broadly: Before any treatment was given, at initial diagnosis, peripheral blood was collected.

General observations from the study: Both a roughly 68% sensitivity and an approximately 72% specificity characterized the model's predictions of ophthalmopathy progression. Among thyroid clonotypes expanded above 0.001 frequency, most also appeared in blood.

Germline V gene data show CDR1 as SQVTM and CDR2 as ANQGSEA. The germline V and J ends were trimmed by 4 bases and 1 base, with 10 bases remaining between them. The CDR3 length is 13 residues. Researchers took RNA transcripts and amplified TCR beta CDR3 regions from them. Second-round multiplex PCR followed a first-round RT-PCR using HTBI primers. TCRdb re-analysed the multiplex PCR reads in MiXCR, keeping a single row per CDR3 protein. The sample records almost 750,000 distinct CDR3 sequences, roughly two fifths being singletons. Sample: peripheral blood. This receptor was identified in an adult man with Graves' ophthalmopathy. The genes are TRBV29-1 and TRBJ2-5; D is undetermined. The CDR3 DNA reads TGCAGCGTTGTCACCAGGACCCAAGAGACCCAGTACTTC. Its translation: CSVVTRTQETQYF. Together with reference TRBV29-1 and TRBJ2-5, the CDR3 gives the full variable domain: SAVISQKPSRDICQRGTSLTIQCQVDSQVTMMFWYRQQPGQSLTLIATANQGSEATYESGFVIDKFPISRPNLTFSTLTVSNMSPEDSSIYLCSVVTRTQETQYFGPGTRLLVL.